The clone carrying this TCR beta chain was seen at least ten times. The sample originates from a study of human T cells and chemical hapten exposure. Study-level background: Scalp application of diphenylcyclopropenone was performed weekly in patients across the entire approximately 23-week study.

Described time point: patch test 1, 2 weeks after DPC sensitization. The treatment is: therapeutic diphenylcyclopropenone sensitization with weekly scalp DPC. TCRdb reprocessed the RACE reads with MiXCR, giving one entry per CDR3 protein. The sample records some 350,000 distinct CDR3 sequences, around 7% being singletons. There are 16 residues in the CDR3. With 3 bases removed from V and 6 bases from J, the gap between germline ends came to 20 bases. Per the germline V gene, CDR1 is SGHDT and CDR2 is YYEEEE. The chain combines TRBV5-6 with TRBJ2-3; possible D gene TRBD2, 7 bases. Sequences were derived from whole blood, sampled in connection with sensitization to the hapten diphenylcyclopropenone (DPC). This receptor was identified in a woman under 30 with alopecia areata. Some clones in this sample may be carry-over from other donors' samples. CDR3 in amino acids: CASSYARGGGSDTQYF. The CDR3 coding sequence is TGTGCCAGCAGCTACGCAAGGGGGGGAGGTTCGGATACGCAGTATTTT.